The TCR beta chain under discussion was sequenced for a study of blood T cell repertoires in COVID-19. About the research overall: Specimens from acute and convalescent COVID-19 originated in the United States, Italy and Spain.

Method: immunoSEQ multiplex PCR; TCRdb's copy keeps in-frame clones and lacks some. The sample has about 280,000 clones; 88% are singletons. CDR3 length: 15 residues. The germline CDR1 and CDR2 sequences are SGHAT and FQNNGV. V lost 1 base to trimming and J lost 7 bases, with 11 bases between them. This clone occurred once. The chain links TRBV11-2 to TRBJ1-6; D gene unclear. This clonotype was sampled from a woman between 25 and 40 years old with COVID-19, enrolled during active disease. Sequenced: peripheral blood. The CDR3 loop is CASSLGRHTNSPLHF. The CDR3 nucleotides are TGTGCCAGCAGCTTAGGCAGGCATACGAATTCACCCCTCCACTTT.